The 16 T cell receptor beta chains below all came from one sample that was sequenced in a study of blood T cell repertoires in COVID-19. Produced via immunoSEQ multiplex PCR; TCRdb's table is partial and in-frame only. Altogether under 300,000 clones are present, about 81% being singletons, with the ten largest covering approximately 13%. Sequencing input: peripheral blood. Source of these receptors: a woman aged 55-75 years with active or convalescent COVID-19.

This chain uses TRBV18 with TRBJ2-7; perhaps TRBD2 as D (6 bases). The germline V gene encodes CDR1 KGHSH and CDR2 LQKENI. V gave up 3 bases and J gave up 7 bases, with 13 bases separating them. This CDR3 is built from 13 residues. CDR3 protein: CASSPGTQEEQYF. The DNA for the CDR3 is TGTGCCAGCTCACCGGGGACTCAGGAAGAGCAGTACTTC.

The genes are TRBV27 and TRBJ1-2; 8 bases align to TRBD1. Germline CDR1 MNHEY, CDR2 SMNVEV (reference sequence). The CDR3 sequence is 15 residues long. V lost 0 bases, J lost 7 bases, and 7 bases stayed unmatched. The CDR3 region has the DNA TGTGCCAGCAGTTTATCCTGGACAGGGAACGGTGGCTACACCTTC. Its protein product is CASSLSWTGNGGYTF.

The V call is TRBV4-1, the J call TRBJ2-3, with 8 bases that match TRBD2. This CDR3 is built from 16 residues. J was trimmed by 6 bases and V by 0 bases; bases with no gene match: 8. Germline V gene sequence: CDR1 MGHRA, CDR2 YSYEKL. CDR3 amino acids: CASSQDAGLAADTQYF. The DNA of the CDR3 is TGCGCCAGCAGCCAAGATGCCGGACTAGCAGCTGATACGCAGTATTTT.

This clone was observed a few times. The chain is built from TRBV20-1 and TRBJ1-4; tentatively, D is TRBD1 (5 bases). The CDR3 spans 13 residues. Germline V gene lookup returns CDR1 DFQATT and CDR2 SNEGSKA (reference sequence). V lost 3 bases, J lost 6 bases, and 11 bases lay in between. CDR3 in DNA: TGCAGTGCTAGTGAGGGGAGTTATGAAAAACTGTTTTTT. It is translated as CSASEGSYEKLFF.

CDR3 nucleotides: TGTGCTAGCTCAGGGGGCGGCACAGATACGCAGTATTTT. It is translated as CASSGGGTDTQYF. The chain has TRBV12-5 and TRBJ2-3, with 8 bases aligning to TRBD1. Trimming removed 9 bases from V and 1 base from J; junction bases left unmatched: 3. Germline V CDR1 and CDR2: LGHNT, FRNRAP. The CDR3 extends over 13 amino acids.

This clone appeared a few times. The gene calls are TRBV10-2 and TRBJ2-7, with D possibly matching TRBD2 (6 bases). The CDR3 consists of 15 residues. Trimming took 3 bases from V and 2 from J, leaving 14 bases between them. Germline-derived CDR1 and CDR2 are WSHSY and SAAADI. This chain's CDR3 is CASSDRAGGTYEQYF. DNA for the CDR3: TGCGCCAGCAGTGATAGGGCAGGAGGGACCTACGAGCAGTACTTC.

As to this clone: In the same sample, other DNA sequences code for this CDR3. The V call is TRBV7-2, the J call TRBJ1-4; a possible D gene is TRBD1 (5 bases). The germline gives CDR1 SGHTA, CDR2 FQGNSA. Trimming left V 5 bases short and J 5 bases short, with 12 bases between. CDR3 length equals 14 residues. Here the CDR3 reads CASSLDRGNEKLFF. The DNA for the CDR3 is TGTGCCAGCAGCCTAGACCGGGGGAATGAAAAACTGTTTTTT.

This clone was counted a single time. The chain carries TRBV29-1 and TRBJ2-7; the D gene is possibly TRBD2 (6 bases). This CDR3 spans 13 amino acids. The V gene's germline CDR1 is SQVTM and CDR2 ANQGSEA. V was pared by 6 bases and J by 0 bases, with 12 bases between. The CDR3 DNA is TGCAGCGTCGTTACCGGGAGCTCCTACGAGCAGTACTTC. It yields the protein CSVVTGSSYEQYF.

This sequence joins TRBV5-6 and TRBJ1-3, with a weak D call TRBD1 (5 bases). The CDR3 has 16 residues. Germline-derived CDR1 and CDR2 are SGHDT and YYEEEE. Trimming took off 0 bases at V and 2 bases at J, with 12 bases between the two ends. The CDR3 sequence is CASSLGGATAGNTIYF. CDR3 coding DNA: TGTGCCAGCAGCTTGGGGGGCGCGACTGCTGGAAACACCATATATTTT.

The chain couples TRBV7-9 to TRBJ1-2, with 7 bases lining up with TRBD1. In germline, CDR1 is SEHNR, CDR2 FQNEAQ (reference sequence). This CDR3 is 13 amino acids long. With V trimmed by 6 bases and J by 2 bases, 3 bases remained unmatched. CDR3 in DNA: TGTGCCAGCAGTCGGGACAGCAACTATGGCTACACCTTC. Its protein is CASSRDSNYGYTF.

The chain carries TRBV20-1 and TRBJ2-1; D call uncertain. The germline V gene encodes CDR1 DFQATT and CDR2 SNEGSKA (reference sequence). The germline V and J ends were trimmed by 5 bases and 11 bases, with 10 bases remaining between them. The CDR3 spans 10 residues. The CDR3 nucleotides are TGCAGTGCTCCCTTCCCTAAGCAGTTCTTC. It encodes CSAPFPKQFF.

The chain links TRBV6-5 to TRBJ2-1; TRBD2 is a possible D gene (6 bases). V was cut by 2 bases and J by 5 bases, with 10 bases left in between. Germline loops: CDR1 MNHEY, CDR2 SVGAGI. CDR3 size: 14 residues. The chain's CDR3 is CASSYGGANNEQFF. The CDR3 coding sequence is TGTGCCAGCAGTTACGGCGGGGCCAACAATGAGCAGTTCTTC.

The chain joins TRBV7-2 to TRBJ1-3, with 7 bases aligning to TRBD1. Trimming took 8 bases from V and 0 from J; bases not matched to a gene: 4. From germline, CDR1 is SGHTA and CDR2 FQGNSA. This CDR3 spans 14 amino acids. CDR3 sequence: CASQQGLSGNTIYF. DNA of the CDR3: TGTGCCAGCCAACAGGGGCTCTCTGGAAACACCATATATTTT.

V gene TRBV7-9 combines with J gene TRBJ2-2, with 8 bases that match TRBD2. CDR3 length equals 17 residues. Losses at the gene ends were 4 bases for V and 3 bases for J; bases not matched to a gene: 10. The germline CDR1 and CDR2 sequences are SEHNR and FQNEAQ (reference sequence). The CDR3 loop is CASSWPNSGDDTGELFF. As DNA, the CDR3 is TGTGCCAGCAGCTGGCCCAATAGCGGGGACGACACCGGGGAGCTGTTTTTT.

The chain recombines TRBV25-1 with TRBJ1-5; the match to TRBD1 covers 7 bases. The germline V gene has CDR1 MGHDK and CDR2 SYGVNS. The junction had 6 bases not matched to a gene; V was cut back by 4 bases and J by 6 bases. The CDR3 is 14 amino acids. The CDR3 here is CASSVTGAGQPQHF. The CDR3 region has the DNA TGTGCCAGCAGTGTTACAGGGGCGGGTCAGCCCCAGCATTTT.

The rearrangement joins TRBV12-5 to TRBJ2-7, with D possibly being TRBD2 (6 bases). Trimming cost V 1 base and J 3 bases, with 7 bases left between them. The CDR3 extends over 13 amino acids. Germline-derived CDR1 and CDR2 are LGHNT and FRNRAP. In DNA form, the CDR3 reads TGTGCTAGTGGTTTGGGGCGGGACTACGAGCAGTACTTC. Translated: CASGLGRDYEQYF.